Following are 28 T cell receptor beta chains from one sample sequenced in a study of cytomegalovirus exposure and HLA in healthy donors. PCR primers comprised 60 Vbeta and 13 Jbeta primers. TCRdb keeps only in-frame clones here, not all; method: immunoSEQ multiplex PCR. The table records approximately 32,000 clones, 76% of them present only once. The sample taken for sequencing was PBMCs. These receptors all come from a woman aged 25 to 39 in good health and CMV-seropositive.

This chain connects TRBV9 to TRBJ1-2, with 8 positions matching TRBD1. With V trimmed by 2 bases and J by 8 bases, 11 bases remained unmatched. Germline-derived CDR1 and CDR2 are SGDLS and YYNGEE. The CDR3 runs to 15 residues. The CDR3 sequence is CASSVLTGQGGGYTF. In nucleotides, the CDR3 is TGTGCCAGCAGCGTCCTGACCGGACAGGGCGGAGGCTACACCTTC.

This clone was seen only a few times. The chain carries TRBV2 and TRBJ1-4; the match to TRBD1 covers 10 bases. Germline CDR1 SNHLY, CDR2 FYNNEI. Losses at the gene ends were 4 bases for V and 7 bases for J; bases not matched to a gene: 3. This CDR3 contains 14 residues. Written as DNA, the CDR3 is TGTGCCAGCAGTGGGGGGACAGGGGCTGAAAAACTGTTTTTT. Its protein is CASSGGTGAEKLFF.

CDR3 residues: CASRDRDRPIYEQYF. CDR3 coding DNA: TGTGCCAGCAGAGACCGGGATAGACCCATCTACGAGCAGTACTTC. The chain employs TRBV28 and TRBJ2-5, with D tentatively TRBD2 (5 bases). Matching the DNA end better, TRBJ2-7 makes the J call doubtful. CDR1 is MDHEN, CDR2 SYDVKM, per germline. This CDR3 comprises 15 residues.

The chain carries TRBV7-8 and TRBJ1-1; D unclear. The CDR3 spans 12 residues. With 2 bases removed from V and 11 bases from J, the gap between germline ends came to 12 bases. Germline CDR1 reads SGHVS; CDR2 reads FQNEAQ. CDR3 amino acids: CASSLYQREAFF. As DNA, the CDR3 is TGTGCCAGCAGCTTATACCAGAGGGAGGCTTTCTTT.

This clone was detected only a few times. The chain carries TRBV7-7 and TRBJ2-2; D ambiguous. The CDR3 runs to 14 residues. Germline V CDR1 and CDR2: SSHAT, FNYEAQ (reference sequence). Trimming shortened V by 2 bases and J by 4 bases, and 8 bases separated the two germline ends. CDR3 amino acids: CASSLTGVTGELFF. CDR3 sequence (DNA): TGTGCCAGCAGCTTAACGGGTGTCACCGGGGAGCTGTTTTTT. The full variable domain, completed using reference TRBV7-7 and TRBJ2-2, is GAGVSQSPRYKVTKRGQDVTLRCDPISSHATLYWYQQALGQGPEFLTYFNYEAQPDKSGLPSDRFSAERPEGSISTLTIQRTEQRDSAMYRCASSLTGVTGELFFGEGSRLTVL.

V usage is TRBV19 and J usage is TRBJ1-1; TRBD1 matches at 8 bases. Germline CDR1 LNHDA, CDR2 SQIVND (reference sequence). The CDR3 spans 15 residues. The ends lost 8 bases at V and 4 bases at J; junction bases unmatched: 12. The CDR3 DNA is TGTGCCAGTCGACCCCTAACAGGGGGATTCACTGAAGCTTTCTTT. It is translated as CASRPLTGGFTEAFF.

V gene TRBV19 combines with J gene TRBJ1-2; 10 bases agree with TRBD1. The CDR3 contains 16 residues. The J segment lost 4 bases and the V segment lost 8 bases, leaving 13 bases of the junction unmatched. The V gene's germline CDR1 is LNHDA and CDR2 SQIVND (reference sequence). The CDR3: CASDTAGTGVTYGYTF. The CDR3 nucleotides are TGTGCCAGTGATACCGCCGGGACAGGGGTAACCTATGGCTACACCTTC.

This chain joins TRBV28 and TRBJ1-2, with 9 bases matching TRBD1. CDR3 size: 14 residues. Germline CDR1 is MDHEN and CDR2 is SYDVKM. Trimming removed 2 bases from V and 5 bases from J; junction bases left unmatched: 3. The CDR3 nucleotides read TGTGCCAGCAGTTTACTACAGGGGGCTTATGGCTACACCTTC. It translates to CASSLLQGAYGYTF.

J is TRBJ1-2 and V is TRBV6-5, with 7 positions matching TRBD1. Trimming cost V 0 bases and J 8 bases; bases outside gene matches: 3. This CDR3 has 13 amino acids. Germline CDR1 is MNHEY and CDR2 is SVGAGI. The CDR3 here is CASSYSTGKGYTF. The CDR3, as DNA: TGTGCCAGCAGTTACTCGACAGGGAAAGGCTACACCTTC.

The CDR3 coding sequence is TGTGCCAGCAGCCCCAGTGCCACCTCTGGAAACACCATATATTTT. This translates into CASSPSATSGNTIYF. This chain connects TRBV7-9 to TRBJ1-3; D unclear. Deletions cut 5 bases from V and 0 bases from J, with 11 bases between. CDR3 size: 15 residues. Germline CDR1 is SEHNR and CDR2 is FQNEAQ (reference sequence).

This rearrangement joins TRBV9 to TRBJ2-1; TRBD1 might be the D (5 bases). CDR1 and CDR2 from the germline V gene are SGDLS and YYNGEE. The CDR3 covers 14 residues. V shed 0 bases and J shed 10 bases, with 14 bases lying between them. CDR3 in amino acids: CASSVVPGFSEQFF. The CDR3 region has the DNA TGTGCCAGCAGCGTAGTACCAGGGTTTTCCGAGCAGTTCTTC.

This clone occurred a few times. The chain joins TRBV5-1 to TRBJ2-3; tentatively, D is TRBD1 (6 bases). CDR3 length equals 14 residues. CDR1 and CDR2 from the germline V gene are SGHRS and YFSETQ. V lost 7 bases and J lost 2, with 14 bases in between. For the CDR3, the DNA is TGCGCCAGCTCACAGGGTTTGAACACAGATACGCAGTATTTT. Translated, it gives CASSQGLNTDTQYF.

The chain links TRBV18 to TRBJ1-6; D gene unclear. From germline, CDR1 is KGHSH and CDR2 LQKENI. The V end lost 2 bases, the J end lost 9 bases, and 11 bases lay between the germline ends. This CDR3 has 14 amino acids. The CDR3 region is CASSPEGVSSPLHF. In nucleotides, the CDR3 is TGTGCCAGCTCACCAGAGGGTGTCAGTTCACCCCTCCACTTT.

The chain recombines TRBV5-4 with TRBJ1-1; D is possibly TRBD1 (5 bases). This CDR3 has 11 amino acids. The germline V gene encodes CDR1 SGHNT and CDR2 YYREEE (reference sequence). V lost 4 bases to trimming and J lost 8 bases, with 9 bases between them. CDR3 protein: CASSQGEEAFF. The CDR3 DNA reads TGTGCCAGCAGCCAGGGTGAAGAAGCTTTCTTT.

The CDR3 is CASSLEGQTEAFF. The CDR3 nucleotides read TGTGCCAGCAGCTTAGAAGGACAGACTGAAGCTTTCTTT. This rearrangement joins TRBV7-9 to TRBJ1-1; possible D gene TRBD1, 6 bases. Germline CDR1 is SEHNR and CDR2 is FQNEAQ (reference sequence). Trimming cost V 1 base and J 5 bases, with 8 bases left between them. CDR3 length equals 13 residues.

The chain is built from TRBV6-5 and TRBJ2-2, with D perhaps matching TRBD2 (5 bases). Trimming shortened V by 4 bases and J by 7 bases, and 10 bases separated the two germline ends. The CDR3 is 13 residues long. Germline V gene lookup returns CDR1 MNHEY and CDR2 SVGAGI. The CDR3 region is CASSSRGYGELFF. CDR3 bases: TGTGCCAGCAGTTCACGGGGTTACGGGGAGCTGTTTTTT.

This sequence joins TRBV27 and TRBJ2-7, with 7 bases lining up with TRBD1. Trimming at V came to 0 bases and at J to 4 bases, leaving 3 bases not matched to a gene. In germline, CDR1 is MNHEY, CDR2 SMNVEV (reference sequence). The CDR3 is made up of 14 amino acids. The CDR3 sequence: CASSLSAGGYEQYF. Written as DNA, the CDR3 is TGTGCCAGCAGTTTATCAGCAGGGGGATACGAGCAGTACTTC.

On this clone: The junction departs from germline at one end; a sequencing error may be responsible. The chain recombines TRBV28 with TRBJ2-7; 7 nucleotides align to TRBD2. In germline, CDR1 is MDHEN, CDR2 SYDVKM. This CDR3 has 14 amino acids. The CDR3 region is CASSLYSREYGQYF. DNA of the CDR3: TGTGCCAGCAGTTTATACTCGCGGGAGTACGGGCAGTACTTC. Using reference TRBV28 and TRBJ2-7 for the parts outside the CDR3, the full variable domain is DVKVTQSSRYLVKRTGEKVFLECVQDMDHENMFWYRQDPGLGLRLIYFSYDVKMKEKGDIPEGYSVSREKKERFSLILESASTNQTSMYLCASSLYSREYGQYFGPGTRLTVT.

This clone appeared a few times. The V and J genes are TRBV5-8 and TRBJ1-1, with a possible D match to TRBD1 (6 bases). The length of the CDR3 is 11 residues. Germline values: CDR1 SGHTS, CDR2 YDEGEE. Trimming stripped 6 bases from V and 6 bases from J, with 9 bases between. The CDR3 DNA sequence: TGTGCCAGCACCGGACAGTCTGAAGCTTTCTTT. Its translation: CASTGQSEAFF.

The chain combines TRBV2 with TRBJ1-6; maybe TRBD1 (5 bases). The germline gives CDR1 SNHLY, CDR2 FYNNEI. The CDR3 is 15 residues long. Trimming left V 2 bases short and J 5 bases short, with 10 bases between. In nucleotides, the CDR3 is TGTGCCAGCAGTGAAATGCCAGGGAATAATTCACCCCTCCACTTT. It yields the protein CASSEMPGNNSPLHF.

CDR3 in DNA: TGTGCCAGCAGACCCGAGGCTGCAAACACTGAAGCTTTCTTT. Amino acid sequence: CASRPEAANTEAFF. J is TRBJ1-1 and V is TRBV2; D is undetermined. From germline, CDR1 is SNHLY and CDR2 FYNNEI. The CDR3 has 14 amino acids. V was cut by 6 bases and J by 2 bases, with 13 bases left in between.

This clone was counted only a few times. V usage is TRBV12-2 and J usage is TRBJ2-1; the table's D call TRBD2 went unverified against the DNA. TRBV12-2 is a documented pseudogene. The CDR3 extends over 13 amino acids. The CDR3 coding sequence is TGTGCAAGTCGCTGCCGAGCGGAGAATGAGCAGTTCTTC. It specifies CASRCRAENEQFF.

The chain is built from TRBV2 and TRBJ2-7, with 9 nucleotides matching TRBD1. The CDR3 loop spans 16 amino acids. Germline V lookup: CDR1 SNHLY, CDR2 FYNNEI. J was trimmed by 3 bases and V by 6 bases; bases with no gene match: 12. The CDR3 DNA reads TGTGCCAGCAGGAATCCGGTGGGACAGGGAATCTACGAGCAGTACTTC. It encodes CASRNPVGQGIYEQYF. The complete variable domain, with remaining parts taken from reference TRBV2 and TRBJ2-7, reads EPEVTQTPSHQVTQMGQEVILRCVPISNHLYFYWYRQILGQKVEFLVSFYNNEISEKSEIFDDQFSVERPDGSNFTLKIRSTKLEDSAMYFCASRNPVGQGIYEQYFGPGTRLTVT.

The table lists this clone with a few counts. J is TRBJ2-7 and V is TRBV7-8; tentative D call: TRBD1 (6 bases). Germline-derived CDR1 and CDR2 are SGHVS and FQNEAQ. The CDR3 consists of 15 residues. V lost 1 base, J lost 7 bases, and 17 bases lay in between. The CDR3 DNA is TGTGCCAGCAGCTTAGAGAGGGGGAAGCTCTGTGAGCAGTACTTC. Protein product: CASSLERGKLCEQYF.

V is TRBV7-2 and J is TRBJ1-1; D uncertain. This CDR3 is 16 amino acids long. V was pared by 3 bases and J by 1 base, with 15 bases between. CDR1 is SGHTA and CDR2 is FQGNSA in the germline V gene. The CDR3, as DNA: TGTGCCAGCAGCTTGTTTGGAAGCGGAGGGAACACTGAAGCTTTCTTT. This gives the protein CASSLFGSGGNTEAFF.

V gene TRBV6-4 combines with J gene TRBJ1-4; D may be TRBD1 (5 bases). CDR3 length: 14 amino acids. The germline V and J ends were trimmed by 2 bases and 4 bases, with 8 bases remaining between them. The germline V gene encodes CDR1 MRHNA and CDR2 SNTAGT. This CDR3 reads CASSDDSSNEKLFF. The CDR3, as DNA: TGTGCCAGCAGTGACGACAGTAGTAATGAAAAACTGTTTTTT.

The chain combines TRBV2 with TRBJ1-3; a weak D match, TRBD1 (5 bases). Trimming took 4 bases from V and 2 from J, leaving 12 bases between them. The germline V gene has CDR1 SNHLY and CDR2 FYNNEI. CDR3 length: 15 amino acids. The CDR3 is CASSGRQGAGNTIYF. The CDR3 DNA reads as TGTGCCAGCAGTGGTCGGCAGGGCGCTGGAAACACCATATATTTT.

CDR3: CASSYDSGYEQYF. CDR3 nucleotide sequence: TGTGCCAGCAGTTATGATTCGGGATACGAGCAGTACTTC. The rearrangement uses TRBV6-6 and TRBJ2-7; maybe TRBD2 (5 bases). Trimming took off 3 bases at V and 4 bases at J, with 10 bases between the two ends. CDR1 is MNHNY, CDR2 SVGAGI, per germline (reference sequence). The CDR3 has 13 amino acids.